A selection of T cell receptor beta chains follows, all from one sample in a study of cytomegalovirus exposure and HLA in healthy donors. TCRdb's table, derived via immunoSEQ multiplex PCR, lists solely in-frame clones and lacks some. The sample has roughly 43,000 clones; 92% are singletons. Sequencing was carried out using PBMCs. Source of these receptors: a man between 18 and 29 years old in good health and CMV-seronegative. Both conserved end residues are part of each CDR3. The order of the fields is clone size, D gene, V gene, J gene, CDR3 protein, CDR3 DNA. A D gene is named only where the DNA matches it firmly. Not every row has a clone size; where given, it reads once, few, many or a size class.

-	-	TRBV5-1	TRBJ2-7	CASSLEAPGEQYF	TGCGCCAGCAGCTTGGAGGCCCCAGGCGAGCAGTACTTC
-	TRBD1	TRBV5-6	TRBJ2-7	CASSLGRTGGSYEQYF	TGTGCCAGCAGCTTAGGGCGGACAGGGGGATCCTACGAGCAGTACTTC
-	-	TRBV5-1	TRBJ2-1	CASSLESIRDNEQFF	TGCGCCAGCAGCTTGGAGTCAATTCGGGACAATGAGCAGTTCTTC
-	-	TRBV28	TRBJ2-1	CASSHIGEQFF	TGTGCCAGCAGTCATATCGGTGAGCAGTTCTTC
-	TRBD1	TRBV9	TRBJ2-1	CASSITGAGLNEQFF	TGTGCCAGCAGCATCACAGGGGCAGGTCTCAATGAGCAGTTCTTC
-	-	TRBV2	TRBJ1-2	CASSVQGSGYGYTF	TGTGCCAGCAGTGTACAGGGTTCCGGCTATGGCTACACCTTC
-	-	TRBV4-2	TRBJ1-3	CASSQDQGNTIYF	TGTGCCAGCAGCCAAGATCAAGGAAACACCATATATTTT
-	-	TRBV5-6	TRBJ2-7	CASSPRYEQYF	TGTGCCAGCAGCCCCCGCTACGAGCAGTACTTC
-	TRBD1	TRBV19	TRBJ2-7	CASSSQGLSYEQYF	TGTGCCAGTAGTTCACAGGGGCTAAGCTACGAGCAGTACTTC
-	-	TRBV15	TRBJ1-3	CATSRDAGWGNTIYF	TGTGCCACCAGCAGAGATGCGGGTTGGGGAAACACCATATATTTT
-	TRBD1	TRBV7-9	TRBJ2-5	CASNRGHGETQYF	TGTGCCAGCAACAGGGGGCACGGGGAGACCCAGTACTTC
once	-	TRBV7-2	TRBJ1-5	CASSLTGGYSNQPQHF	TGTGCCAGCAGCTTAACCGGTGGTTATAGCAATCAGCCCCAGCATTTT
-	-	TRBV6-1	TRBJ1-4	CASSLGEGEKLFF	TGTGCCAGCAGTCTCGGGGAAGGTGAAAAACTGTTTTTT
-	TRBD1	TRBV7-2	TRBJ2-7	CASSLGGQPYEQYF	TGTGCCAGCAGCTTAGGGGGACAGCCCTACGAGCAGTACTTC
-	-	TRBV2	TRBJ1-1	CASSVVGDRNTEAFF	TGTGCCAGCAGTGTCGTCGGAGACCGGAACACTGAAGCTTTCTTT
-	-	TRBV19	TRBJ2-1	CASSTLPRGSSYNEQFF	TGTGCCAGTAGTACCCTACCTCGGGGGAGCTCCTACAATGAGCAGTTCTTC
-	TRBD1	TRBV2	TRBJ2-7	CASSPNRDRRPSYEQYF	TGTGCCAGCAGTCCTAACCGGGACAGGAGACCCTCCTACGAGCAGTACTTC
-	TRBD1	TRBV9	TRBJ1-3	CASSEQGAGGNTIYF	TGTGCCAGCAGCGAACAGGGGGCGGGTGGAAACACCATATATTTT
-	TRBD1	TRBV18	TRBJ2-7	CASSRTGRYEQYF	TGTGCCAGCTCACGGACAGGGCGCTACGAGCAGTACTTC
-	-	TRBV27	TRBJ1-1	CASRVTGMNTEAFF	TGTGCCAGCAGGGTAACAGGAATGAACACTGAAGCTTTCTTT
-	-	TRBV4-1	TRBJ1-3	CASSQDRVGNTIYF	TGCGCCAGCAGCCAAGATAGAGTGGGAAACACCATATATTTT
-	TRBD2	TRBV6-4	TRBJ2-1	CASSLETSGNDEQFF	TGTGCCAGCAGTTTGGAGACTAGCGGGAACGATGAGCAGTTCTTC
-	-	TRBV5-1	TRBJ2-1	CASSLGWGESGEQFF	TGCGCCAGCAGCTTGGGTTGGGGGGAATCAGGGGAGCAGTTCTTC
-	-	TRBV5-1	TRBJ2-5	CASSSEGQETQYF	TGCGCCAGCAGCTCGGAGGGGCAAGAGACCCAGTACTTC
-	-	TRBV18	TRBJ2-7	CASSPPADSYEQYF	TGTGCCAGCTCACCCCCCGCAGATTCCTACGAGCAGTACTTC
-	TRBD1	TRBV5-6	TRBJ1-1	CASSPGQGYTEAFF	TGTGCCAGCAGCCCGGGACAGGGATACACTGAAGCTTTCTTT
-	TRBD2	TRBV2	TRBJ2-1	CASRTSGSSYNEQFF	TGTGCCAGCAGGACTAGCGGGAGCTCCTACAATGAGCAGTTCTTC
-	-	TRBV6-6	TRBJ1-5	CASSYSEGPGQPQHF	TGTGCCAGCAGTTATTCGGAGGGACCGGGTCAGCCCCAGCATTTT
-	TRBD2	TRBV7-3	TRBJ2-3	CASSPRTSGGTDTQYF	TGTGCCAGCAGCCCCCGGACTAGCGGGGGCACAGATACGCAGTATTTT
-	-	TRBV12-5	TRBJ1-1	CASAVYTEAFF	TGTGCTAGTGCTGTGTACACTGAAGCTTTCTTT
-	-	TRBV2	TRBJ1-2	CASSVVSGGLQDGYTF	TGTGCCAGCAGTGTGGTCTCCGGCGGGCTCCAAGATGGCTACACCTTC
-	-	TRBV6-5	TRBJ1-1	CASSPGGGTEAFF	TGTGCCAGCAGTCCGGGAGGGGGCACTGAAGCTTTCTTT
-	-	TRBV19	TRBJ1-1	CASSIATGSNTEAFF	TGTGCCAGTAGTATAGCTACAGGAAGCAACACTGAAGCTTTCTTT
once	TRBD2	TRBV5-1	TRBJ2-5	CASSLAREGPRETQYF	TGCGCCAGCAGCTTGGCCCGGGAGGGCCCTCGGGAGACCCAGTACTTC
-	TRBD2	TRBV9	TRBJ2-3	CASSVAGGGLTDTQYF	TGTGCCAGCAGCGTAGCTGGCGGGGGACTCACAGATACGCAGTATTTT
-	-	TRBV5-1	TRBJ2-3	CASSLDSGLSTDTQYF	TGCGCCAGCAGCTTGGATAGCGGCTTAAGCACAGATACGCAGTATTTT
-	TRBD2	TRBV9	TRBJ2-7	CASSSPGLAGEQYF	TGTGCCAGCAGCTCCCCGGGACTAGCGGGCGAGCAGTACTTC
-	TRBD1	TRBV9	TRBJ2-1	CASSIKGQGGYGRTYNEQFF	TGTGCCAGCAGCATAAAGGGACAGGGGGGATACGGGAGAACCTACAATGAGCAGTTCTTC
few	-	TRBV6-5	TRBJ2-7	CASSYAGTSYF	TGTGCCAGCAGTTATGCGGGGACCTCCTACTTC
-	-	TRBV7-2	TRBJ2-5	CASSLGGLGQTQYF	TGTGCCAGCAGCCTGGGGGGGCTTGGACAGACCCAGTACTTC
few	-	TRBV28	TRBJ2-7	CASRPLLSPNYEQYF	TGTGCCAGTCGCCCCCTGTTGAGCCCTAACTACGAGCAGTACTTC